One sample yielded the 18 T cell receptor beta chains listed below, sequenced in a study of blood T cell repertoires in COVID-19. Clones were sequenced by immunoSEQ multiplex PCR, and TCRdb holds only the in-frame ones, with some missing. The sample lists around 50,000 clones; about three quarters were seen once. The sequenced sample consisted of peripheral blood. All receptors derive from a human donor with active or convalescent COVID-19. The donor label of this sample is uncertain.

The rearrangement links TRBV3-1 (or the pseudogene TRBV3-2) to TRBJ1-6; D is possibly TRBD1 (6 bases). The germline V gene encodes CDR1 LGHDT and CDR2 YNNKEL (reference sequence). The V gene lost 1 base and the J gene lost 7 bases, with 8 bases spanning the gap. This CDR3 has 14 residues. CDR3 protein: CASSQVQGNSPLHF. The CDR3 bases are TGTGCCAGCAGCCAAGTGCAGGGGAATTCACCCCTCCACTTT.

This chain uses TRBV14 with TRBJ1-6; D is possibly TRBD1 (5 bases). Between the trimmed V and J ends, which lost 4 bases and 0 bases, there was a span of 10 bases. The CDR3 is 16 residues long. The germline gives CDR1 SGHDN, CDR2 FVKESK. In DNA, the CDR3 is TGTGCCAGCAGCCGATTCGACAGCTCCTATAATTCACCCCTCCACTTT. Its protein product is CASSRFDSSYNSPLHF.

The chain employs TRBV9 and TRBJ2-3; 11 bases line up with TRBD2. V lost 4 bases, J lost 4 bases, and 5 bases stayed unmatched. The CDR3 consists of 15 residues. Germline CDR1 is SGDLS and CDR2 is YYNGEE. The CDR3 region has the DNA TGTGCCAGCAGCTTTACTAGCGGGAGCTCAGATACGCAGTATTTT. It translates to CASSFTSGSSDTQYF.

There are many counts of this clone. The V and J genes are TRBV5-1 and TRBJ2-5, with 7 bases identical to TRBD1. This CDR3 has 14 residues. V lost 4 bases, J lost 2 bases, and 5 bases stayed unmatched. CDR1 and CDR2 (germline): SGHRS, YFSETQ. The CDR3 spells CASSPGQPQETQYF. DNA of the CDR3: TGCGCCAGCAGCCCGGGACAGCCACAAGAGACCCAGTACTTC.

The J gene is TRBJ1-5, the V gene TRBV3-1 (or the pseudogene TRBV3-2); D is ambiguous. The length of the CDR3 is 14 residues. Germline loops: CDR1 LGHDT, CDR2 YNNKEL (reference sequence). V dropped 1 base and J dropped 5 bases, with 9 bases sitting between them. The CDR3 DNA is TGTGCCAGCAGCCAAGCCGGGAGTCATCAGCCCCAGCATTTT. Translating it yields CASSQAGSHQPQHF.

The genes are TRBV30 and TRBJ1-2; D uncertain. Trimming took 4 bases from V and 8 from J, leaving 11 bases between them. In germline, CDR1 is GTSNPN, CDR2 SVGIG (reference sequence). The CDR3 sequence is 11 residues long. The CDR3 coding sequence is TGTGCCTGGACAAGAGTGAGGGGCTACACCTTC. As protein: CAWTRVRGYTF.

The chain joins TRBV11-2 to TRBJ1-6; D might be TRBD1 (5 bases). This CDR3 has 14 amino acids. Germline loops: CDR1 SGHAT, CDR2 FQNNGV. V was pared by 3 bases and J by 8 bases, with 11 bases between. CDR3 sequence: CASSLKTGDSPLHF. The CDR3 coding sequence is TGTGCCAGCAGCTTGAAAACGGGGGATTCACCCCTCCACTTT.

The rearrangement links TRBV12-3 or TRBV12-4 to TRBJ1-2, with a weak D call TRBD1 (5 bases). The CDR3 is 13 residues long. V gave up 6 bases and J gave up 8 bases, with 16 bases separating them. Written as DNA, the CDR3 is TGTGCCAGCAGCCTTGCTCGGGGGTTAGGCTACACCTTC. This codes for CASSLARGLGYTF.

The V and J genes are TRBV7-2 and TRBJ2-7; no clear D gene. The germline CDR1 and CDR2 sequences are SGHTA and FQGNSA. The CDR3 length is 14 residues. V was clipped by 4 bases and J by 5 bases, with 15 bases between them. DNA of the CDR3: TGTGCCAGCAGCTACGTGGGCGCCGGTAACGAGCAGTACTTC. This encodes CASSYVGAGNEQYF.

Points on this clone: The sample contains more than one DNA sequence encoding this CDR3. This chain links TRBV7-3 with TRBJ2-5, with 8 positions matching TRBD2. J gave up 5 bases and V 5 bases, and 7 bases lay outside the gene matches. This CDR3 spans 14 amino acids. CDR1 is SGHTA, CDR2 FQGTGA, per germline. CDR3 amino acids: CASSPSGGRETQYF. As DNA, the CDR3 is TGTGCCAGCAGCCCTTCGGGAGGGCGGGAGACCCAGTACTTC.

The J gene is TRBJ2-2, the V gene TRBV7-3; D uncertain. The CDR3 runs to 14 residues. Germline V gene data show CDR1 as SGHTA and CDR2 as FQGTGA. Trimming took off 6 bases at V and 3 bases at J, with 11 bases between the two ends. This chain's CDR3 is CASRAEAHTGELFF. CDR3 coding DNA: TGTGCCAGCAGGGCGGAAGCTCACACCGGGGAGCTGTTTTTT.

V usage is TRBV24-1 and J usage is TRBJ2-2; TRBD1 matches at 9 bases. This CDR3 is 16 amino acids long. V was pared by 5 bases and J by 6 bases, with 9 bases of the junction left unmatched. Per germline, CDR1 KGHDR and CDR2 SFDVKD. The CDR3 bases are TGTGCCACCAGTGTCGACCACAGGGGGCGCCCCGGGGAGCTGTTTTTT. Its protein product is CATSVDHRGRPGELFF.

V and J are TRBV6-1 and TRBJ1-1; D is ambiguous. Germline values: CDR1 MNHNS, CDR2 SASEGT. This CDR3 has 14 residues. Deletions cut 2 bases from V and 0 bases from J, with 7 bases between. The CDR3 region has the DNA TGTGCCAGCAGTGAATCTATGGTGAACACTGAAGCTTTCTTT. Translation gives CASSESMVNTEAFF.

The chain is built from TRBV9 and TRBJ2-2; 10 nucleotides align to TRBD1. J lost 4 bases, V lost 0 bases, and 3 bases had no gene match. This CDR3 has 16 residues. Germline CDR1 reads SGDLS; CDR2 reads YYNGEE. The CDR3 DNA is TGTGCCAGCAGCGTAGTAGGGACAGGGGTCACCGGGGAGCTGTTTTTT. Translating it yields CASSVVGTGVTGELFF.

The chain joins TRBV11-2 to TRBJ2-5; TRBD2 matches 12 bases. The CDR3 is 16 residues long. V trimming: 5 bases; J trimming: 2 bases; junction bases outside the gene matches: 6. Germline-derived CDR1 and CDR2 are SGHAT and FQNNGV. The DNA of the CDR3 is TGTGCCAGCAGCCCAGGACTAGCGGGACAACAAGAGACCCAGTACTTC. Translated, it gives CASSPGLAGQQETQYF.

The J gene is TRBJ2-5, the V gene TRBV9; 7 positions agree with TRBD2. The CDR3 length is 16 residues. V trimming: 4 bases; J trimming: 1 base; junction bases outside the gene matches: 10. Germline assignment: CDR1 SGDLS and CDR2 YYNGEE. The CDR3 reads CASSPHLASGQETQYF. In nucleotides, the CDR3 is TGTGCCAGCAGCCCCCATTTGGCTAGCGGCCAAGAGACCCAGTACTTC.

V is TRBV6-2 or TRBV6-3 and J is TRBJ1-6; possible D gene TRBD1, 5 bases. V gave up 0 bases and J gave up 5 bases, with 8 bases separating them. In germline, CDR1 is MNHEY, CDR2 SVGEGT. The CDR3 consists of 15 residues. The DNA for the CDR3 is TGTGCCAGCAGTTACTCGTCGGGGGATAATTCACCCCTCCACTTT. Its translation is CASSYSSGDNSPLHF.

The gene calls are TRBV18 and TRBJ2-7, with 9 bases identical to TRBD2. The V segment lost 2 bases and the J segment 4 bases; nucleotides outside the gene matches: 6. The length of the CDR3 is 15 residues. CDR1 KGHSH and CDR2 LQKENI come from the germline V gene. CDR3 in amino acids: CASSPFGSGRYEQYF. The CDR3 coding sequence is TGTGCCAGCTCACCATTCGGTAGCGGGAGATACGAGCAGTACTTC.